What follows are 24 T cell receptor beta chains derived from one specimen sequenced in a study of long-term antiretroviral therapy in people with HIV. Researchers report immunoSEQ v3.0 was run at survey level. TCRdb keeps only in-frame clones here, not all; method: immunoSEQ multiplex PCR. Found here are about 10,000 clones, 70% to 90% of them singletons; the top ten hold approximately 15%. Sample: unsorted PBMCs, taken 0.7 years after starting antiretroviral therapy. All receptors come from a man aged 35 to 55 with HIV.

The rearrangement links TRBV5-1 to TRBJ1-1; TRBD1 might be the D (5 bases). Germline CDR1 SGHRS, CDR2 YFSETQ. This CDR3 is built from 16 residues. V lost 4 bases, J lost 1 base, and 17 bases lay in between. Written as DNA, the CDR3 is TGCGCCAGCAGCGTCAATTCGGGGGGGGAGAACACTGAAGCTTTCTTT. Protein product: CASSVNSGGENTEAFF.

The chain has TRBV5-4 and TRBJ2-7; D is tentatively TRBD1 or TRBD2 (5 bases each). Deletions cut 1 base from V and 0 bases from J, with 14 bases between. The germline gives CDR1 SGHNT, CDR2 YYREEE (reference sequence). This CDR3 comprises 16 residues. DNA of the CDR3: TGTGCCAGCAGCTTGTTAATATCAGGGAGCTCCTACGAGCAGTACTTC. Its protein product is CASSLLISGSSYEQYF.

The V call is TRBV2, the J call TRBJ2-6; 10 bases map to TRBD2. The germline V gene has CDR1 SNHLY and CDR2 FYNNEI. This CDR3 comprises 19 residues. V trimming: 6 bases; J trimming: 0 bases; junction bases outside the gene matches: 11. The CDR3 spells CASRLEASGGISGANVLTF. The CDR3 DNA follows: TGTGCCAGCAGGCTTGAGGCTAGCGGGGGAATCTCTGGGGCCAACGTCCTGACTTTC.

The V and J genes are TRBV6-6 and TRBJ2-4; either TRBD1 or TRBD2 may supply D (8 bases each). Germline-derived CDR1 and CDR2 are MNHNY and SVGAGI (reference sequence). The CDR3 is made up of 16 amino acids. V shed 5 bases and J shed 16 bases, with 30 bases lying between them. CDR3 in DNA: TGTGCCAGCAGTCCCAGACAGGGGCCGGGAGGGCCCGTTCTCTACTTC. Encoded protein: CASSPRQGPGGPVLYF.

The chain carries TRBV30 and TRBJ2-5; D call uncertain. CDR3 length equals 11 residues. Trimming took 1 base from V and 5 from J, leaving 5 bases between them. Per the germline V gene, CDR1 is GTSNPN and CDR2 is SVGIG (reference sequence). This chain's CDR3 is CAWSEGETQYF. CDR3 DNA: TGTGCCTGGAGTGAGGGTGAGACCCAGTACTTC. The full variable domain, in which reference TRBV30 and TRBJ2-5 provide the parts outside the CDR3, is SQTIHQWPATLVQPVGSPLSLECTVEGTSNPNLYWYRQAAGRGLQLLFYSVGIGQISSEVPQNLSASRPQDRQFILSSKKLLLSDSGFYLCAWSEGETQYFGPGTRLLVL.

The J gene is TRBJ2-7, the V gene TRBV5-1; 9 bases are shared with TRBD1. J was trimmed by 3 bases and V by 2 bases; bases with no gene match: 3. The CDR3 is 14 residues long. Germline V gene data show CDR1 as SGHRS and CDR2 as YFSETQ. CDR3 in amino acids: CASSLGDRVYEQYF. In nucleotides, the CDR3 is TGCGCCAGCAGCTTAGGGGACAGGGTCTACGAGCAGTACTTC.

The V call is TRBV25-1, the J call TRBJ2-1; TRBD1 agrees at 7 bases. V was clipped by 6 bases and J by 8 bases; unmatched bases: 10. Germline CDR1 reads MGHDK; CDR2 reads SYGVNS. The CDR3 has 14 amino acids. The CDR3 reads CASSRDSLLDEQFF. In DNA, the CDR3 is TGTGCCAGCAGCCGGGACAGCCTTCTGGATGAGCAGTTCTTC.

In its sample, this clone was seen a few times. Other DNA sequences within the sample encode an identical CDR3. Here the CDR3 reads CASSYPTGRYNEQFF. CDR3 coding DNA: TGTGCCAGCAGTTATCCGACGGGGAGGTACAATGAGCAGTTCTTC. The chain joins TRBV27 to TRBJ2-1; TRBD2 is a possible D gene (6 bases). The CDR3 contains 15 residues. Germline CDR1 is MNHEY and CDR2 is SMNVEV (reference sequence). The V gene lost 4 bases and the J gene lost 4 bases, with 14 bases spanning the gap.

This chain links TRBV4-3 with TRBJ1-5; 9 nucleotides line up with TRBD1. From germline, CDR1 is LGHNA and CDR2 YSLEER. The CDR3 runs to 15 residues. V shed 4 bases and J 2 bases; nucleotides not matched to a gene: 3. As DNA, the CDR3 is TGCGCCAGCAGCCCGGGGACAGGGCGCAATCAGCCCCAGCATTTT. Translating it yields CASSPGTGRNQPQHF.

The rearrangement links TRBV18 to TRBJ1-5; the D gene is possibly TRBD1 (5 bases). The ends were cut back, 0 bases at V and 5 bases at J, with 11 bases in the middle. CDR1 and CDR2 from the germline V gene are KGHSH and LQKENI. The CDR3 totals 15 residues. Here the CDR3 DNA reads TGTGCCAGCTCACCACCTGGGACCCACTATCAGCCCCAGCATTTT. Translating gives CASSPPGTHYQPQHF.

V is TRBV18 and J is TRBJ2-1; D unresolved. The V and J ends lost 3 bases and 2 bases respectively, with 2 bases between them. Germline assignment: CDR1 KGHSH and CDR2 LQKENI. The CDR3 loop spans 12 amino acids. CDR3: CASSPTYNEQFF. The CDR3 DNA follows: TGTGCCAGCTCACCCACCTACAATGAGCAGTTCTTC.

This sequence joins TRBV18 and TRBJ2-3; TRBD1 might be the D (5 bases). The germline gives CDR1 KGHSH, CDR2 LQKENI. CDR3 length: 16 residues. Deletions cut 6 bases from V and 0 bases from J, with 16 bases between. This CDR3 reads CASSRYDRPSTDTQYF. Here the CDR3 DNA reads TGTGCCAGCTCTCGCTACGACAGACCTAGCACAGATACGCAGTATTTT.

The CDR3 reads CASSPLDRGDQPQHF. In DNA form, the CDR3 reads TGTGCCAGTAGTCCACTCGACAGGGGAGATCAGCCCCAGCATTTT. This chain joins TRBV19 and TRBJ1-5; 8 nucleotides line up with TRBD1. The V and J ends lost 5 bases and 5 bases, in that order; junction bases with no gene match: 8. The CDR3 length is 15 residues. Germline V gene data show CDR1 as LNHDA and CDR2 as SQIVND (reference sequence).

The CDR3 region has the DNA TGTGCCAGCAGGGGTTACAAAATAGGTAGCAATCAGCCCCAGCATTTT. This sequence encodes CASRGYKIGSNQPQHF. The gene calls are TRBV6-6 and TRBJ1-5; D remains ambiguous. V gave up 6 bases and J gave up 0 bases, with 15 bases separating them. The V gene's germline CDR1 is MNHNY and CDR2 SVGAGI (reference sequence). This CDR3 is 16 amino acids long.

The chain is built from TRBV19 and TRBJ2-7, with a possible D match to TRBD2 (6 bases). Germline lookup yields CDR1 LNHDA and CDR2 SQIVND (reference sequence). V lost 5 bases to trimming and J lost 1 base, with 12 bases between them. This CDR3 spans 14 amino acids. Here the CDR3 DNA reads TGTGCCAGTAGTGACCTAGCGCTATCCTACGAGCAGTACTTC. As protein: CASSDLALSYEQYF.

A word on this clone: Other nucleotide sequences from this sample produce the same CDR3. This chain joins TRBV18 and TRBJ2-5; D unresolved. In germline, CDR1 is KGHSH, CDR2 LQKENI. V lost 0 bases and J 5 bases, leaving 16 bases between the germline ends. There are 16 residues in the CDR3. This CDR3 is CASSPPLTWGKETQYF. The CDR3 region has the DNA TGTGCCAGCTCACCACCGCTAACTTGGGGAAAGGAGACCCAGTACTTC. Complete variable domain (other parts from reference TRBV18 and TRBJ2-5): NAGVMQNPRHLVRRRGQEARLRCSPMKGHSHVYWYRQLPEEGLKFMVYLQKENIIDESGMPKERFSAEFPKEGPSILRIQQVVRGDSAAYFCASSPPLTWGKETQYFGPGTRLLVL.

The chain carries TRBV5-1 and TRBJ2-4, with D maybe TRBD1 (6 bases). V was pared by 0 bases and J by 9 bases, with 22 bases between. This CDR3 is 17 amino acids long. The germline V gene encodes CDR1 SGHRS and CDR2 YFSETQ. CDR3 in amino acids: CASSLGSGTKASSIQYF. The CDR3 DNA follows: TGCGCCAGCAGCTTGGGGTCCGGGACAAAGGCGTCAAGCATTCAGTACTTC.

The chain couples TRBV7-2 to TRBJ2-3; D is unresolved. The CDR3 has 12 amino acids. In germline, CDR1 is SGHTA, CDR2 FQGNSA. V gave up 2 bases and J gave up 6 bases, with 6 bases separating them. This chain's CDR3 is CASSLLYDTQYF. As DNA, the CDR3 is TGTGCCAGCAGCTTATTATATGATACGCAGTATTTT.

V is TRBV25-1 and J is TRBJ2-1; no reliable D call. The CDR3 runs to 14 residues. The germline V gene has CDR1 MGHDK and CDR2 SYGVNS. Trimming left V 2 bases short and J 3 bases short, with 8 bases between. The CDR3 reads CASSESRDYNEQFF. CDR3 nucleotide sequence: TGTGCCAGCAGTGAAAGTAGGGACTACAATGAGCAGTTCTTC.

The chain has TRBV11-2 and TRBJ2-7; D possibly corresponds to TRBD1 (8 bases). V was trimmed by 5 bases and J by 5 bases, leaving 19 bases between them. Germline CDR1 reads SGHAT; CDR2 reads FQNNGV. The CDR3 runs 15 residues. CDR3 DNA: TGTGCCAGCAGCACAGGGGGGCGGGAGATCGACGAGCAGTACTTC. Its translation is CASSTGGREIDEQYF.

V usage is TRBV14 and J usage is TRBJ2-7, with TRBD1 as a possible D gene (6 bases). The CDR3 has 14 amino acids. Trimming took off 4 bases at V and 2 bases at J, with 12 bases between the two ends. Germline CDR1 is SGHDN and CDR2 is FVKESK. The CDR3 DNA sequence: TGTGCCAGCAGCCTAGAGGGGGTGGCCTACGAGCAGTACTTC. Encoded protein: CASSLEGVAYEQYF.

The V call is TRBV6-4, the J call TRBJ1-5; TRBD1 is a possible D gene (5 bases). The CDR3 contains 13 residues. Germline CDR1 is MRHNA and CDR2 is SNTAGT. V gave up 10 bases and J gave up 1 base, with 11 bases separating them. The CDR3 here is CATARDSNQPQHF. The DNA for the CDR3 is TGTGCCACCGCCCGGGACAGCAATCAGCCCCAGCATTTT.

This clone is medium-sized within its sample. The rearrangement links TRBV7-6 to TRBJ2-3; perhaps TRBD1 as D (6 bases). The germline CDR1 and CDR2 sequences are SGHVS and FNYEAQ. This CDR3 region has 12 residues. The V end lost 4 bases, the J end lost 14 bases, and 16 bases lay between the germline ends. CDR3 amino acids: CASSSLGAQGYF. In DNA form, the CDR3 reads TGTGCCAGCAGCTCGTTGGGGGCCCAAGGGTATTTT.

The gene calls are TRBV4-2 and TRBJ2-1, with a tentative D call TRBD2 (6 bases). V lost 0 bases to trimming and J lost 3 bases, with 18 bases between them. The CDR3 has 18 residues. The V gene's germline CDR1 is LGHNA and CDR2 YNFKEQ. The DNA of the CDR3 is TGTGCCAGCAGCCAAGAGCCCCGGAGGGTCGGGAGCTACAATGAGCAGTTCTTC. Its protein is CASSQEPRRVGSYNEQFF.